This passage covers 14 T cell receptor beta chains from one sample sequenced in a study of spatial heterogeneity in lung cancer. TCRdb called the 5' RACE reads again in MiXCR, with one record for every CDR3 protein. This sample carries about 47,000 distinct CDR3 sequences, roughly 8.1% of them seen once, and the ten largest clones take around 36%. Time point specified: blood at routine non-recurrence follow-up after resection. No cell sorting; template was whole RNA from tumor, lung tissue or PBMC. This sample comprised PBMCs, obtained at follow-up. These receptors came from a female donor with early-stage non-small cell lung cancer.

This clonotype came up many times. This rearrangement joins TRBV3-1 to TRBJ2-2; D unresolved. The length of the CDR3 is 14 residues. Trimming left V 3 bases short and J 4 bases short, with 9 bases between. Germline CDR1 is LGHDT and CDR2 is YNNKEL (reference sequence). CDR3 region: CASSQRATTGELFF. CDR3 DNA: TGTGCCAGCAGCCAGAGAGCTACCACCGGGGAGCTGTTTTTT. Variable domain in full (rest from reference TRBV3-1 and TRBJ2-2): DTAVSQTPKYLVTQMGNDKSIKCEQNLGHDTMYWYKQDSKKFLKIMFSYNNKELIINETVPNRFSPKSPDKAHLNLHINSLELGDSAVYFCASSQRATTGELFFGEGSRLTVL.

This clonotype came up a few times. The V call is TRBV4-1, the J call TRBJ2-2; D gene uncertain. The CDR3 has 14 residues. V dropped 2 bases and J dropped 1 base, with 5 bases sitting between them. Germline V gene data show CDR1 as MGHRA and CDR2 as YSYEKL. In DNA form, the CDR3 reads TGCGCCAGCAGCCAACTAGAGAACACCGGGGAGCTGTTTTTT. It is translated as CASSQLENTGELFF.

This clonotype has a count of ten or more. The V gene is TRBV11-2, the J gene TRBJ2-7; D gene uncertain. Germline V gene lookup returns CDR1 SGHAT and CDR2 FQNNGV. Trimming pared 4 bases from V and 2 bases from J, leaving 21 bases between. The CDR3 contains 17 residues. The CDR3 loop is CASSSQKRALRAYEQYF. For the CDR3, the DNA is TGTGCCAGCAGCTCCCAAAAAAGGGCCCTACGGGCCTACGAGCAGTACTTC.

This clonotype has ten or more counts. CDR3 DNA sequence: TGCAGCGTTGTGGGCAGGGCCCCCTACGAGCAGTACTTC. Its translation: CSVVGRAPYEQYF. This chain uses TRBV29-1 with TRBJ2-7, with D possibly TRBD1 on 5 matching bases. Germline loops: CDR1 SQVTM, CDR2 ANQGSEA. The CDR3 runs 13 residues. Trimming took off 4 bases at V and 2 bases at J, with 12 bases between the two ends.

In its sample, this clonotype was seen many times. The chain recombines TRBV15 with TRBJ2-5; 9 bases fit TRBD1. J lost 4 bases, V lost 3 bases, and 6 bases had no gene match. CDR1 is LNHNV, CDR2 YYDKDF, per germline (reference sequence). The CDR3 covers 15 residues. The chain's CDR3 is CATSRTGTGTETQYF. CDR3 sequence (DNA): TGTGCCACCAGCAGGACCGGGACAGGGACAGAGACCCAGTACTTC.

There are many counts of this clonotype. The chain carries TRBV6-1 and TRBJ1-1; D remains ambiguous. Germline V CDR1 and CDR2: MNHNS, SASEGT. The CDR3 has 14 residues. Trimming removed 4 bases at V and 2 bases at J, with 11 bases between. This chain's CDR3 is CASSAGGINTEAFF. DNA for the CDR3: TGTGCCAGCAGTGCCGGCGGGATCAACACTGAAGCTTTCTTT.

This clonotype was counted many times. This chain uses TRBV12-5 with TRBJ2-5, with unresolved D. The CDR3 sequence is 11 residues long. The V end lost 2 bases, the J end lost 5 bases, and 3 bases lay between the germline ends. Germline loops: CDR1 LGHNT, CDR2 FRNRAP. In nucleotides, the CDR3 is TGTGCTAGTGGTTTGCTGGAGACCCAGTACTTC. The encoded protein is CASGLLETQYF.

The chain carries TRBV20-1 and TRBJ2-5; 8 positions match TRBD2. V lost 2 bases, J lost 1 base, and 0 bases stayed unmatched. Looked up from germline, CDR1 is DFQATT and CDR2 is SNEGSKA (reference sequence). CDR3 length: 13 residues. This CDR3 reads CSARTSGQETQYF. The CDR3 DNA sequence: TGCAGTGCTAGAACTAGCGGCCAAGAGACCCAGTACTTC.

This clonotype was seen ten or more times. J is TRBJ1-1 and V is TRBV7-9; D perhaps matches TRBD1 (6 bases). Per the germline V gene, CDR1 is SEHNR and CDR2 is FQNEAQ (reference sequence). The V and J ends lost 2 bases and 3 bases respectively, with 7 bases between them. The CDR3 loop spans 13 amino acids. The chain's CDR3 is CASSLTGYTEAFF. The CDR3 DNA sequence: TGTGCCAGCAGCTTAACAGGGTACACTGAAGCTTTCTTT.

There are many counts of this clonotype. J is TRBJ1-2 and V is TRBV5-1; D is uncertain. The CDR3 totals 13 residues. Germline V gene lookup returns CDR1 SGHRS and CDR2 YFSETQ. Trimming removed 4 bases at V and 2 bases at J, with 9 bases between. CDR3 bases: TGCGCCAGCAGCGGCGGTCCAAACTATGGCTACACCTTC. It yields the protein CASSGGPNYGYTF.

This clonotype occurred a few times. The chain employs TRBV12-3 or TRBV12-4 and TRBJ1-5, with 12 bases aligning to TRBD1. The trim removed 3 bases at V and 7 bases at J, leaving 10 bases unmatched. This CDR3 has 17 residues. The CDR3 is CASSFPGGQGARQPQHF. CDR3 nucleotides: TGTGCCAGCAGTTTCCCCGGGGGACAGGGGGCTAGACAGCCCCAGCATTTT.

This clonotype was observed a single time. This may arise from a read error, as a much more abundant clone is one base away. The chain recombines TRBV19 with TRBJ1-4; D is unclear. CDR3 length: 12 amino acids. Germline V CDR1 and CDR2: LNHDA, SQIVND (reference sequence). CDR3 in DNA: TGTGCCAGTAGTCCTTGGGGTGAAAAACTGATTTTT. Protein sequence: CASSPWGEKLIF.

This chain joins TRBV27 and TRBJ2-5; 8 nucleotides agree with TRBD1. This CDR3 is 16 amino acids long. Germline values: CDR1 MNHEY, CDR2 SMNVEV (reference sequence). Trimming took 6 bases from V and 2 from J; bases not matched to a gene: 11. The CDR3 DNA reads TGTGCCAGCAGAATCCGGACAGGGAGTGGTCAAGAGACCCAGTACTTC. The encoded protein is CASRIRTGSGQETQYF.

This clonotype was detected many times. DNA of the CDR3: TGTGCCAGCAGCTTGGCCAGGGGCGTAAATAATTCACCCCTCCACTTT. Protein: CASSLARGVNNSPLHF. The chain employs TRBV5-6 and TRBJ1-6; D might be TRBD1 (6 bases). This CDR3 contains 16 residues. The V gene's germline CDR1 is SGHDT and CDR2 YYEEEE. Trimming cost V 0 bases and J 5 bases, with 12 bases left between them.